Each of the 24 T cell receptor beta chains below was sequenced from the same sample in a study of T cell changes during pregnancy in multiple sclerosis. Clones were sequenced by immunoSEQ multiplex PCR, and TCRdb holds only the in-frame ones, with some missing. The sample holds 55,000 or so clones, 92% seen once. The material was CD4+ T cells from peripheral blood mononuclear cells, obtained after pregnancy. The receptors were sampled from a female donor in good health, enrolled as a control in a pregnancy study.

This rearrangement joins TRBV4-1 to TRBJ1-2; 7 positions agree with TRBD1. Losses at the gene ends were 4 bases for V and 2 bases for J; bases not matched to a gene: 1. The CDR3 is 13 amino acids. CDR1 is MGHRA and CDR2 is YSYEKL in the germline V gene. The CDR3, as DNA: TGCGCCAGCAGCCGGGACAGAAACTATGGCTACACCTTC. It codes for CASSRDRNYGYTF.

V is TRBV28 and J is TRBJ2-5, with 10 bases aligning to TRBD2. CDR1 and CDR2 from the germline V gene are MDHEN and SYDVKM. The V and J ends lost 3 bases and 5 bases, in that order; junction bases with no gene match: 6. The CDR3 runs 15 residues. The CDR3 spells CASSFLGAGGETQYF. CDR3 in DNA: TGTGCCAGCAGTTTTCTGGGAGCGGGGGGGGAGACCCAGTACTTC.

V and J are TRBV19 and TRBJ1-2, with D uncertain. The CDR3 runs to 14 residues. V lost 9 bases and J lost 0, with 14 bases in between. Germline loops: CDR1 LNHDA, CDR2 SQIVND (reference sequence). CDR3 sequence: CASALTNTNYGYTF. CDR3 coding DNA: TGTGCCAGCGCATTGACTAATACTAACTATGGCTACACCTTC.

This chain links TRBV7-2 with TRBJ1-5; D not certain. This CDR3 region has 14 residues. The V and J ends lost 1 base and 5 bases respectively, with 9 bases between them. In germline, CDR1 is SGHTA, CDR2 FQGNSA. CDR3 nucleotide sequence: TGTGCCAGCAGCTTAGTCGGCGGAGATCAGCCCCAGCATTTT. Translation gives CASSLVGGDQPQHF. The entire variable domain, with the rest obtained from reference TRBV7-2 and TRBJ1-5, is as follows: GAGVSQSPSNKVTEKGKDVELRCDPISGHTALYWYRQSLGQGLEFLIYFQGNSAPDKSGLPSDRFSAERTGGSVSTLTIQRTQQEDSAVYLCASSLVGGDQPQHFGDGTRLSIL.

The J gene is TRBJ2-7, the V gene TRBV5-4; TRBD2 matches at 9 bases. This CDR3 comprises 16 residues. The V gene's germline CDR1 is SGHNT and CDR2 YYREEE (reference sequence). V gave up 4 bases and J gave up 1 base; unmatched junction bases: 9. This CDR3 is CASSPGGLAGSYEQYF. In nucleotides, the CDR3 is TGTGCCAGCAGCCCCGGGGGGCTAGCGGGATCCTACGAGCAGTACTTC.

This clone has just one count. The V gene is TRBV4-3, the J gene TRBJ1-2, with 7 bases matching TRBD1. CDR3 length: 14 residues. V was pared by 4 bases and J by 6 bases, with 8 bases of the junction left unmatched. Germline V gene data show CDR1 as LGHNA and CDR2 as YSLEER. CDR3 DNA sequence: TGCGCCAGCAGCCCCACAGACAGGGAGCATGGCTACACCTTC. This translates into CASSPTDREHGYTF.

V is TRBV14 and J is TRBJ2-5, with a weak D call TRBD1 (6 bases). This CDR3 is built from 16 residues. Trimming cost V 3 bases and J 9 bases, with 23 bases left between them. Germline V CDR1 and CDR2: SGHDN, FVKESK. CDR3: CASSQEQGYSLSAQYF. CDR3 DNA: TGTGCCAGCAGCCAGGAACAGGGTTACTCGCTATCGGCCCAGTACTTC. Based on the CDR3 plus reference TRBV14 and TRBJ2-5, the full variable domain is EAGVTQFPSHSVIEKGQTVTLRCDPISGHDNLYWYRRVMGKEIKFLLHFVKESKQDESGMPNNRFLAERTGGTYSTLKVQPAELEDSGVYFCASSQEQGYSLSAQYFGPGTRLLVL.

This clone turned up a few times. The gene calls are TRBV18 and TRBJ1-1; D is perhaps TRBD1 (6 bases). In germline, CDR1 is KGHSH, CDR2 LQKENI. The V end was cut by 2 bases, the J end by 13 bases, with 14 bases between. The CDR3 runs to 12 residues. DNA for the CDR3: TGTGCCAGCTCACCAATGACAGGTTATGTTTTCTTT. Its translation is CASSPMTGYVFF. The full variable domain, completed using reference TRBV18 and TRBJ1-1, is NAGVMQNPRHLVRRRGQEARLRCSPMKGHSHVYWYRQLPEEGLKFMVYLQKENIIDESGMPKERFSAEFPKEGPSILRIQQVVRGDSAAYFCASSPMTGYVFFGQGTRLTVV.

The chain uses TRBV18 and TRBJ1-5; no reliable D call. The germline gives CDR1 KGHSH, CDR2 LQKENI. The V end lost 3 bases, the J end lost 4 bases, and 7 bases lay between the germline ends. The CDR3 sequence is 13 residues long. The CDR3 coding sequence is TGTGCCAGCTCACCGGGAGTAAATCAGCCCCAGCATTTT. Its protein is CASSPGVNQPQHF.

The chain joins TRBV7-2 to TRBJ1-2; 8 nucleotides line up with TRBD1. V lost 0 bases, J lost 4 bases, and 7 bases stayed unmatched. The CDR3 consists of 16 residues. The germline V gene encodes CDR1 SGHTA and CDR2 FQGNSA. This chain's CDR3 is CASSLAPGTGVYGYTF. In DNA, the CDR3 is TGTGCCAGCAGCTTAGCCCCCGGGACAGGAGTCTATGGCTACACCTTC.

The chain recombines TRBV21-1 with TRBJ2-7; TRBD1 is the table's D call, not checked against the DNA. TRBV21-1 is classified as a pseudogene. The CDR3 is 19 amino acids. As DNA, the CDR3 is TGTGCCAGCAGCAAATCTCTTGGGTTTGGGACAGGGTATGCCTACGAGCAGTACTTC. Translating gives CASSKSLGFGTGYAYEQYF.

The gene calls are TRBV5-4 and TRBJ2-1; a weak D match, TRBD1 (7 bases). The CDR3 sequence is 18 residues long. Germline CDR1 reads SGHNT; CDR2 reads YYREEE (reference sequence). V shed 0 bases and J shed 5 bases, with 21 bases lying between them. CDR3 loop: CASSLVGRGAVWNNEQFF. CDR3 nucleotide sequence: TGTGCCAGCAGCTTGGTTGGCAGGGGGGCCGTATGGAACAATGAGCAGTTCTTC.

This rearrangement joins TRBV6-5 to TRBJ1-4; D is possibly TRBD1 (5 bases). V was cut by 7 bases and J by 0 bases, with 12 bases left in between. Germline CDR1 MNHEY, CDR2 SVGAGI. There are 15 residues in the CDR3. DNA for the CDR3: TGTGCCAGCAAACCCGACAGAACAACTAATGAAAAACTGTTTTTT. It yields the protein CASKPDRTTNEKLFF.

As DNA, the CDR3 is TGTGCCAGCAGCCTCCCGGGGGGTGCAGATACGCAGTATTTT. It specifies CASSLPGGADTQYF. The chain combines TRBV5-4 with TRBJ2-3, with 7 bases aligning to TRBD2. With V trimmed by 4 bases and J by 4 bases, 6 bases remained unmatched. The germline V gene encodes CDR1 SGHNT and CDR2 YYREEE (reference sequence). The CDR3 has 14 amino acids.

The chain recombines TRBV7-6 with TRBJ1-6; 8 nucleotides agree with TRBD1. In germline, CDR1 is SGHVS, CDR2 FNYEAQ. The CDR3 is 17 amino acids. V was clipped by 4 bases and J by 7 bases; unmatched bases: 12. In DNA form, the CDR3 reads TGTGCCAGCAGCTCCGGACAGGGAAGGGGGAAAAATTCACCCCTCCACTTT. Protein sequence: CASSSGQGRGKNSPLHF.

CDR3 in amino acids: CSGLANEQFF. The CDR3 region has the DNA TGCAGTGGGTTGGCCAATGAGCAGTTCTTC. This chain joins TRBV20-1 and TRBJ2-1; D remains ambiguous. This CDR3 region has 10 residues. V lost 7 bases, J lost 6 bases, and 7 bases lay in between. Germline V lookup: CDR1 DFQATT, CDR2 SNEGSKA (reference sequence).

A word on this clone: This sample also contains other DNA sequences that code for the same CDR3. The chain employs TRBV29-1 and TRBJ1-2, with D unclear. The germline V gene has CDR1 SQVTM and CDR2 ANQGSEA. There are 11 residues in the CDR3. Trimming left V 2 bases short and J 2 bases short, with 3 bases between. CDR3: CSVELNYGYTF. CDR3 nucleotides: TGCAGCGTTGAATTAAACTATGGCTACACCTTC.

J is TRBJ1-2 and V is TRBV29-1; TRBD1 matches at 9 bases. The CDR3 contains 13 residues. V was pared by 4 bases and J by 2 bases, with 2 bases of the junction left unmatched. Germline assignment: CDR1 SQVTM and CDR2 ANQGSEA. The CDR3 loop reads CSVVGTGNYGYTF. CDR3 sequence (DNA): TGCAGCGTTGTGGGGACAGGGAACTATGGCTACACCTTC.

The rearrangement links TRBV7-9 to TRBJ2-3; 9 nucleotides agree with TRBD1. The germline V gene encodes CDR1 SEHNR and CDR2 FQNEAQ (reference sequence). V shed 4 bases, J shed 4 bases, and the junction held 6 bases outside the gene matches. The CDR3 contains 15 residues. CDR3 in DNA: TGTGCCAGCAGCTACAGACAGGGGGGCGCAGATACGCAGTATTTT. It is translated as CASSYRQGGADTQYF.

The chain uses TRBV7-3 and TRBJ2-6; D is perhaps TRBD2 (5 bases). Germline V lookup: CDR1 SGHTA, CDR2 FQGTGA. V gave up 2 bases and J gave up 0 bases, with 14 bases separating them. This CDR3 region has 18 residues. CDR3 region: CASSLFRGFDSGANVLTF. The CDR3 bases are TGTGCCAGCAGCTTATTTCGGGGTTTCGACTCTGGGGCCAACGTCCTGACTTTC.

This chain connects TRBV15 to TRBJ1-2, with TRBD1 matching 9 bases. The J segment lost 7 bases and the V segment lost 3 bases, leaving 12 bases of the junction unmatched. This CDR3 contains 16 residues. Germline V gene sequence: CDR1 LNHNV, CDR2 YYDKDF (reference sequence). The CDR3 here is CATSRNSQGAVGGYTF. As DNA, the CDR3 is TGTGCCACCAGCAGGAACTCACAGGGGGCGGTGGGTGGCTACACCTTC.

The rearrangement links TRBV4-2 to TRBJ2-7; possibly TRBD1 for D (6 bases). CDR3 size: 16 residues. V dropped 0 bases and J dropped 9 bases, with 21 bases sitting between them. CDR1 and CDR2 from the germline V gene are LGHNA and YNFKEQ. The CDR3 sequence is CASSQETSPQGHGQYF. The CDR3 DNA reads TGTGCCAGCAGCCAAGAAACTAGTCCCCAGGGGCACGGGCAGTACTTC.

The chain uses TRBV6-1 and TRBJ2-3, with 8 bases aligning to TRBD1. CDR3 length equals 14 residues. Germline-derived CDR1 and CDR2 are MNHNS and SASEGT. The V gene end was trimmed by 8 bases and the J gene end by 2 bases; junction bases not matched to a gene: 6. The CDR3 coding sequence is TGTGCCAGCCGGACAGGGTGGTACACAGATACGCAGTATTTT. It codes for CASRTGWYTDTQYF.

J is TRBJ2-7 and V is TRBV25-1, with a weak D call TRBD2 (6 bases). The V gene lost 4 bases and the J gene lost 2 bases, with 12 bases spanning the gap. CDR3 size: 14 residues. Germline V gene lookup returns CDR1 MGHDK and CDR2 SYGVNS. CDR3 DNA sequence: TGTGCCAGCAGTGGCGGGACTTGGACCTACGAGCAGTACTTC. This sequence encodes CASSGGTWTYEQYF.